This T cell receptor (beta chain) was found in a study of blood T cell repertoires in COVID-19. In the study overall: The United States, Italy and Spain were the sources of the acute and convalescent COVID-19 samples.

This clone was seen a few times. Here immunoSEQ multiplex PCR was the method, and the copy in TCRdb shows in-frame clones only, minus some. The table has almost 85,000 clones, 80% to 90% seen once; the top ten hold 1.2%. V lost 0 bases and J lost 7, with 9 bases in between. Germline assignment: CDR1 KGHSH and CDR2 LQKENI. The CDR3 covers 14 residues. Sequencing was carried out using PBMCs or T cells enriched from blood (not recorded which). The chain has TRBV18 and TRBJ2-2, with D possibly TRBD2 on 5 matching bases. This sequence originates from a woman between 45 and 65 years old with acute COVID-19. DNA of the CDR3: TGTGCCAGCTCACCACCGGAGGTCAGCGGGGAGCTGTTTTTT. This gives the protein CASSPPEVSGELFF.